This T cell receptor beta chain was recorded in a study of T cells in Graves' hyperthyroidism and ophthalmopathy. Broader study findings: In blood, most of the thyroid clonotypes expanded above 0.001 were also present.

Graves' hyperthyroidism without ophthalmopathy progression within 18 months was termed stable. RNA transcripts yielded amplified TCR beta CDR3 regions. RT-PCR in the first round (using the HTBI primer set) targeted the TCR CDR3. TCRdb ran MiXCR on the multiplex PCR reads and lists one entry per CDR3 protein. Of around 540,000 distinct CDR3 sequences listed, under 60% are singletons. Note on this clonotype: The antigen remains unidentified.

The germline V gene encodes CDR1 SGDLS and CDR2 YYNGEE. The CDR3 has 13 amino acids. Trimming stripped 0 bases from V and 7 bases from J, with 10 bases between. Source material: peripheral blood or thyroid tissue (not recorded which). This TCR was recovered from a woman between 18 and 29 years old with Graves' hyperthyroidism. The chain couples TRBV9 to TRBJ1-1; tentative D call: TRBD1 (6 bases). The CDR3 region is CASSVGEGGEAFF. The DNA for the CDR3 is TGTGCCAGCAGCGTAGGGGAGGGGGGTGAAGCTTTCTTT.